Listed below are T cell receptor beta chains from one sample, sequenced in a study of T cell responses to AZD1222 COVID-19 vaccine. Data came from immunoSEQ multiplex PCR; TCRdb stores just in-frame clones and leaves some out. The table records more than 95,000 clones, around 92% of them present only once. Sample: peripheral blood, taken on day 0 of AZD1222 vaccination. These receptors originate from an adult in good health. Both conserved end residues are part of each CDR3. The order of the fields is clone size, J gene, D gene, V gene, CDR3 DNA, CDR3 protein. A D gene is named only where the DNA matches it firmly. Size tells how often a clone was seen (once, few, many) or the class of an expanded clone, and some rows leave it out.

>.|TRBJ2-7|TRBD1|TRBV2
TGTGCCAGCGGAGGACAGGGCTCCTACGAGCAGTACTTC
CASGGQGSYEQYF
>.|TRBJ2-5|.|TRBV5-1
TGCGCCAGCACGTCCAGCGGCCAAGAGACCCAGTACTTC
CASTSSGQETQYF
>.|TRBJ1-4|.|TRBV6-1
TGTGCCAGCAGTGGGGGGCGGCAGCAGGTGGGGGAAAAACTGTTTTTT
CASSGGRQQVGEKLFF
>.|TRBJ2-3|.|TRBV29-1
TGCAGCGTTGATCCGTACACAGATACGCAGTATTTT
CSVDPYTDTQYF
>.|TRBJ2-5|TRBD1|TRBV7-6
TGTGCCAGCAGCCCCCGGGACAGGGCCGGGGCCCAGTACTTC
CASSPRDRAGAQYF
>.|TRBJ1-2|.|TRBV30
TGTGCCTGGAGTAGAGGGAACTATGGCTACACCTTC
CAWSRGNYGYTF
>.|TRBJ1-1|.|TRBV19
TGTGCCAGTAGTATGGGCCAGGGCGGTGAAGCTTTCTTT
CASSMGQGGEAFF
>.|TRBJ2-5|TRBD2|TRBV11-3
TGTGCCAGCAGCCCCGGACTAGTAAGAGAAGAGACCCAGTACTTC
CASSPGLVREETQYF
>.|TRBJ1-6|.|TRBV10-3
TGTGCCACCATCCCCGATATAGGGGGAAGATCACCCCTCCACTTT
CATIPDIGGRSPLHF
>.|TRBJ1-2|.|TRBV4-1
TGCGCCAGCAGCCCAGACAGGTCAGACAGGGGCTACACCTTC
CASSPDRSDRGYTF
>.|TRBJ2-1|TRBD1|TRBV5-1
TGCGCCAGCAGCTCGGAAGGGACAGGGGAGTTCTTC
CASSSEGTGEFF
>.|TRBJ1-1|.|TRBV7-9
TGTGCCAGCAGCTATGGATGGGGTACTGAAGCTTTCTTT
CASSYGWGTEAFF
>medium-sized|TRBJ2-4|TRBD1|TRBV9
TGTGCCAGCAGCGTAGACCCTGGGGACAGGGGAAACAACATTCAGTACTTC
CASSVDPGDRGNNIQYF
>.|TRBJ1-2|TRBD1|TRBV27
TGTGCCAGCAGTACGTGGACAGGGGTCCCTAACTATGGCTACACCTTC
CASSTWTGVPNYGYTF
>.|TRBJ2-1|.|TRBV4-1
TGCGCCAGCAGCCAAGATAGGAGCTCCTACAATGAGCAGTTCTTC
CASSQDRSSYNEQFF
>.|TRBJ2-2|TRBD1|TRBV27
TGTGCCAGCAGCCCTGGGACAGGGGGGACTAGCAGGAACGGGGAGCTGTTTTTT
CASSPGTGGTSRNGELFF
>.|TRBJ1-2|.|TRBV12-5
TGTGCTAGTGGTTCCCCTGGTCTCGGCTACACCTTC
CASGSPGLGYTF
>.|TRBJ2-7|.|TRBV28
TGTGCCAGCAGTAGTCGGCAGGCTTCCTACGAGCAGTACTTC
CASSSRQASYEQYF
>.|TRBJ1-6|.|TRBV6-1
TGTGCCAGCAGTGAAAACTATAATTCACCCCTCCACTTT
CASSENYNSPLHF
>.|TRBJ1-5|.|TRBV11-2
TGTGCCAGCAGCTTAGTAGAGGATCAGCCCCAGCATTTT
CASSLVEDQPQHF
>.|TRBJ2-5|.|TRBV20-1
TGCAGTGCTGGGGCGGGGGAGACCCAGTACTTC
CSAGAGETQYF
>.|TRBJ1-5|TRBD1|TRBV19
TGTGCCAGTAGAACCGGTGACAGGGGATGGCCCCAGCATTTT
CASRTGDRGWPQHF
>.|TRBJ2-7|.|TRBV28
TGTGCCAGCGGGGGAGCGCCTACCTACGAGCAGTACTTC
CASGGAPTYEQYF